This T cell receptor beta chain stems from a study of blood T cell repertoires in COVID-19. This table comes from immunoSEQ multiplex PCR, and its TCRdb copy is limited to in-frame clones, with some not included. The sample holds about 96,000 clones, about four fifths seen once. The CDR3 has 17 residues. V was shortened by 2 bases and J by 1 base, with 17 bases between the two germline ends. Germline-derived CDR1 and CDR2 are MDHEN and SYDVKM. The source is a woman in her sixties with acute or convalescent COVID-19. The rearrangement joins TRBV28 to TRBJ2-5; D may be TRBD1 (5 bases). The sample comprised peripheral blood. CDR3 nucleotides: TGTGCCAGCAGTTTACCGCCTCGACAGTATCTCCAAGAGACCCAGTACTTC. Translation: CASSLPPRQYLQETQYF.